This T cell receptor (beta chain) was recorded in a study of radiotherapy plus CTLA-4 blockade in lung cancer. General study results and limits: Early blood T cell clone dynamics reportedly forecast response best, with interferon-beta. Researchers report tumor-derived TCR clones expanding in blood after radiotherapy plus ipilimumab.

Generated by immunoSEQ multiplex PCR, the TCRdb table keeps only in-frame clones and is missing some. The table lists 65,000 to 90,000 clones, roughly 91% of them singletons. Focal radiation plus CTLA-4 blockade with ipilimumab was administered to patients who had chemo-refractory metastatic non-small-cell lung cancer. A word on this clone: Its antigen is undetermined.

Trimming stripped 2 bases from V and 4 bases from J, with 12 bases between. The CDR3 length is 14 residues. Per the germline V gene, CDR1 is SGHKS and CDR2 is YYEKEE (reference sequence). The sequences come from peripheral blood, collected from a patient treated with radiotherapy plus ipilimumab. The sequence derives from a human donor with non-small cell lung cancer that progressed on radiotherapy plus ipilimumab. This rearrangement joins TRBV5-5 to TRBJ1-2, with D possibly TRBD1 on 6 matching bases. DNA of the CDR3: TGTGCCAGCAGCTTTTGGGGGGGCGTCTATGGCTACACCTTC. This codes for CASSFWGGVYGYTF.